This is a list of T cell receptor beta chains from one sample in a study of blood T cell repertoires in COVID-19. Only in-frame clones appear in the TCRdb table, and some are missing; sequencing was by immunoSEQ multiplex PCR. This sample has approximately 100,000 clones; approximately 90% occur once, and the top ten carry around 4%. Sequenced sample: peripheral blood. The receptors stem from a human donor with COVID-19, enrolled during active disease. The donor label of this sample is uncertain. The CDR3 runs from the conserved cysteine through the conserved F or W. A D gene is named only where the DNA matches it firmly. Only some rows state a clone size, as once, few, many or a class for expanded clones.

j_call,clone_size,v_call,d_call,cdr3_aa,cdr3_nt
TRBJ1-6,once,TRBV6-5,.,CASSYSSGGSGSPLHF,TGTGCCAGCAGTTACTCGAGCGGGGGTAGTGGTTCACCCCTCCACTTT
TRBJ2-3,.,TRBV5-1,TRBD2,CASSLGTSRDTQYF,TGCGCCAGCAGCCTAGGGACTAGCCGAGATACGCAGTATTTT
TRBJ2-7,.,TRBV10-2,.,CASSEPHHLSYEQYF,TGCGCCAGCAGTGAGCCCCACCACTTATCCTACGAGCAGTACTTC
TRBJ2-2,.,TRBV7-2,TRBD2,CASSFQASGGTGELFF,TGTGCCAGCAGTTTCCAAGCTAGCGGGGGAACCGGGGAGCTGTTTTTT
TRBJ1-1,once,TRBV29-1,.,CSAPFPNTEAFF,TGCAGCGCCCCGTTTCCGAACACTGAAGCTTTCTTT
TRBJ1-1,.,TRBV5-1,.,CASSLESAGVTEAFF,TGCGCCAGCAGCTTGGAATCAGCAGGGGTAACTGAAGCTTTCTTT
TRBJ2-5,.,TRBV7-7,TRBD2,CASSLGTSGGQETQYF,TGTGCCAGCAGCTTAGGGACTAGCGGGGGACAAGAGACCCAGTACTTC
TRBJ1-3,.,TRBV27,TRBD1,CASSWHDRTGGIFGNTIYF,TGTGCCAGCAGTTGGCATGACAGGACAGGGGGCATCTTTGGAAACACCATATATTTT
TRBJ2-5,.,TRBV2,.,CASSDKRGQETQYF,TGTGCCAGCAGCGATAAAAGGGGGCAAGAGACCCAGTACTTC
TRBJ1-1,few,TRBV27,.,CASSFEGRGGSAFF,TGTGCCAGCAGTTTCGAGGGGCGCGGGGGTTCAGCTTTCTTT
TRBJ2-2,.,TRBV27,TRBD2,CASSFLADNTGELFF,TGTGCCAGCAGTTTCCTAGCGGATAACACCGGGGAGCTGTTTTTT
TRBJ1-2,.,TRBV19,.,CASSISLRGRRGYTF,TGTGCCAGTAGTATAAGCCTGCGGGGGCGCAGGGGCTACACCTTC
TRBJ2-7,.,TRBV29-1,TRBD1,CSVEVVTGGVIYEQYF,TGCAGCGTTGAAGTCGTGACAGGGGGTGTGATCTACGAGCAGTACTTC
TRBJ2-3,.,TRBV24-1,TRBD2,CAPFTGTSGDTQYF,TGTGCCCCATTTACCGGGACTAGTGGAGATACGCAGTATTTT
TRBJ2-3,.,TRBV29-1,.,CSVEGFQGSFTDTQYF,TGCAGCGTTGAAGGGTTTCAGGGTTCCTTCACAGATACGCAGTATTTT
TRBJ1-6,many,TRBV13,.,CASRYSSGNSPLHF,TGTGCCAGCAGGTACTCCTCAGGGAATTCACCCCTCCACTTT
TRBJ1-1,.,TRBV25-1,TRBD1,CASSEFGTGSTEAFF,TGTGCCAGCAGTGAATTTGGGACAGGGAGTACTGAAGCTTTCTTT
TRBJ1-1,.,TRBV4-2,TRBD1,CASSQGTGQNTEAFF,TGTGCCAGCAGCCAGGGGACAGGGCAGAACACTGAAGCTTTCTTT
TRBJ1-1,.,TRBV30,TRBD1,CAWSGQGAGEAFF,TGTGCCTGGAGTGGACAGGGGGCGGGTGAAGCTTTCTTT
TRBJ1-2,.,TRBV6-1,.,CASSDRSAGYGYTF,TGTGCCAGCAGTGATCGTTCAGCAGGGTATGGCTACACCTTC
TRBJ1-4,.,TRBV15,.,CATSMGGGHLEKLFF,TGTGCCACCAGCATGGGGGGAGGGCATCTCGAAAAACTGTTTTTT
TRBJ2-1,.,TRBV14,TRBD1,CASSQDRDSSYNEQFF,TGTGCCAGCAGCCAGGACCGGGACAGCTCCTACAATGAGCAGTTCTTC
TRBJ1-5,.,TRBV12-3/TRBV12-4,.,CASSLGENQPQHF,TGTGCCAGCAGTTTAGGGGAGAATCAGCCCCAGCATTTT
TRBJ2-5,.,TRBV6-5,TRBD1,CASPGRGRRQETQYF,TGTGCCAGCCCTGGCAGGGGGCGTCGGCAAGAGACCCAGTACTTC
TRBJ2-5,.,TRBV25-1,.,CASTEVFGTQYF,TGTGCCAGCACGGAGGTGTTTGGGACCCAGTACTTC
TRBJ1-1,.,TRBV28,.,CASSLKTDRNTEAFF,TGTGCCAGCAGCCTTAAGACAGACCGGAACACTGAAGCTTTCTTT
TRBJ1-1,.,TRBV2,TRBD1,CASSEEGAYITEAFF,TGTGCCAGCAGTGAAGAGGGGGCGTATATCACTGAAGCTTTCTTT
TRBJ1-4,once,TRBV5-6,.,CASSPSGGSPSEKLFF,TGTGCCAGCAGCCCCAGCGGAGGGAGCCCGTCTGAAAAACTGTTTTTT
TRBJ1-3,few,TRBV5-4,.,CASSLKSTGSGNTIYF,TGTGCCAGCAGCTTAAAGTCGACAGGCTCTGGAAACACCATATATTTT
TRBJ1-2,.,TRBV4-2,TRBD1,CASSQPGTEYGYTF,TGTGCCAGCAGCCAGCCCGGGACAGAATATGGCTACACCTTC
TRBJ1-1,.,TRBV18,.,CASSPAADTEAFF,TGTGCCAGCTCACCGGCGGCCGACACTGAAGCTTTCTTT
TRBJ1-2,.,TRBV5-6,.,CASSLGRVGGYTF,TGTGCCAGCAGCTTGGGCAGGGTGGGTGGCTACACCTTC
TRBJ1-2,.,TRBV19,TRBD1,CASSIDRGVYGYTF,TGTGCCAGTAGTATCGACAGGGGGGTCTATGGCTACACCTTC
TRBJ1-4,.,TRBV19,.,CATTRGGGTNEKLFF,TGTGCCACTACGAGAGGGGGTGGCACTAATGAAAAACTGTTTTTT
TRBJ2-2,.,TRBV4-2,.,CASSREGGGTGELFF,TGTGCCAGCAGCCGAGAGGGGGGTGGCACCGGGGAGCTGTTTTTT
TRBJ2-7,.,TRBV11-1,TRBD1,CASSSDRGQRSYEQYF,TGTGCCAGCAGCTCGGACAGGGGGCAAAGGTCCTACGAGCAGTACTTC
TRBJ1-2,.,TRBV5-1,TRBD1,CASSLEGQGSLFSGYTF,TGCGCCAGCAGCTTGGAGGGACAGGGATCCCTTTTCTCTGGCTACACCTTC
TRBJ2-2,.,TRBV27,.,CASSFSNTGELFF,TGTGCCAGCAGTTTCTCGAACACCGGGGAGCTGTTTTTT
TRBJ2-5,.,TRBV24-1,.,CATSDPGRYQETQYF,TGTGCCACCAGTGATCCCGGCAGGTACCAAGAGACCCAGTACTTC
TRBJ2-2,once,TRBV4-1,TRBD2,CASSQGYGSGKDGELFF,TGCGCCAGCAGCCAAGGTTATGGGAGCGGGAAAGACGGGGAGCTGTTTTTT
TRBJ1-4,.,TRBV10-2,.,CASLKGLDEKLFF,TGCGCCAGCTTGAAGGGGCTGGATGAAAAACTGTTTTTT
TRBJ2-2,.,TRBV7-9,TRBD2,CASSRLAGGPTGELFF,TGTGCCAGCAGCCGACTAGCGGGAGGGCCTACCGGGGAGCTGTTTTTT
TRBJ2-5,.,TRBV6-5,.,CASQRGETQYF,TGTGCCAGCCAGAGAGGAGAGACCCAGTACTTC
TRBJ2-7,.,TRBV27,.,CASSFPGTPSHEQYF,TGTGCCAGCAGTTTCCCCGGGACTCCGAGCCACGAGCAGTACTTC
TRBJ1-2,.,TRBV7-3,.,CASSLKGGSNYGYTF,TGTGCCAGCAGCTTAAAAGGCGGGTCGAACTATGGCTACACCTTC
TRBJ1-6,few,TRBV5-6,.,CASSLYSGGELGSPLHF,TGTGCCAGCAGCTTGTATAGTGGGGGGGAATTAGGTTCACCCCTCCACTTT
TRBJ1-5,once,TRBV7-3,TRBD1,CASSQGQGFGNQPQHF,TGTGCCAGCAGCCAGGGACAGGGGTTTGGCAATCAGCCCCAGCATTTT
TRBJ1-1,.,TRBV6-5,.,CASSYSSRQANTEAFF,TGTGCCAGCAGTTACTCGAGTCGGCAGGCCAACACTGAAGCTTTCTTT
TRBJ2-1,.,TRBV14,.,CASSPLGGPNEQFF,TGTGCCAGCAGCCCCCTCGGGGGGCCCAATGAGCAGTTCTTC
TRBJ1-5,.,TRBV7-3,.,CASSLRLNPQHF,TGTGCCAGCAGCTTACGTTTAAATCCCCAGCATTTT
TRBJ2-6,.,TRBV10-3,TRBD1,CASGTGGNSGANVLTF,TGTGCCAGCGGGACAGGGGGAAACTCTGGGGCCAACGTCCTGACTTTC
TRBJ1-1,.,TRBV5-1,.,CASSFLREGGTEAFF,TGCGCCAGCAGCTTCCTCAGAGAGGGGGGGACTGAAGCTTTCTTT
TRBJ2-3,.,TRBV2,TRBD1,CASNLQGTWGTQYF,TGTGCCAGCAACCTACAGGGGACATGGGGTACGCAGTATTTT
TRBJ2-7,.,TRBV6-5,.,CASSYSYSSGSYEQYF,TGTGCCAGCAGTTACTCGTATTCGAGCGGCTCCTACGAGCAGTACTTC
TRBJ2-3,.,TRBV24-1,TRBD2,CATSDPSGRGNTDTQYF,TGTGCCACCAGTGACCCTAGCGGGAGGGGTAACACAGATACGCAGTATTTT
TRBJ1-1,.,TRBV27,.,CASSLSNNRWATEAFF,TGTGCCAGCAGTTTATCCAACAACAGGTGGGCGACTGAAGCTTTCTTT